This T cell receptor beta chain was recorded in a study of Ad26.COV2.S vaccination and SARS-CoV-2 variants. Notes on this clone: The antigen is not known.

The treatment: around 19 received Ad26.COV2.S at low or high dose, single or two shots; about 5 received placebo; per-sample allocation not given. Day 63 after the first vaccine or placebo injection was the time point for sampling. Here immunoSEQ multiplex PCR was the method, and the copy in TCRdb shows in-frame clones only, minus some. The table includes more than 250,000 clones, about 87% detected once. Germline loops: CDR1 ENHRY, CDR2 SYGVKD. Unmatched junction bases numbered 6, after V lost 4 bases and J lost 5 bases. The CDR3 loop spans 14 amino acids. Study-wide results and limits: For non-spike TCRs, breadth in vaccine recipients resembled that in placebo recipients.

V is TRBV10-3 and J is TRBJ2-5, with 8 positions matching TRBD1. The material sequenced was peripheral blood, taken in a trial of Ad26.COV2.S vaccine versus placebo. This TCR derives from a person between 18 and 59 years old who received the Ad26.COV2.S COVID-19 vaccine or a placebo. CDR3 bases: TGTGCCATCAGTGGGACAGGGTCGGAGGAGACCCAGTACTTC. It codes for CAISGTGSEETQYF.